These 2 T cell receptor beta chains were all obtained from the same sample, sequenced in a study of metastatic and nonmetastatic thyroid tumors. All patients were treatment-naive before thyroid surgery. TCRdb re-called clones via MiXCR from the PCR reads. The sample consists of approximately 70,000 clones, more than 15% of them appearing once. The sequenced sample consisted of blood. The receptors derive from a female donor with papillary thyroid cancer or a benign thyroid nodule (not recorded which). Some clones in this sample may be carry-over from other donors' samples.

This clone was recorded only once. This sequence may be a read error, since a much larger clone differs from it by one base. The CDR3 DNA reads as TGTGCCAGCAGCCCAATTAGCGGGAGAGATGCCGGGGAGCTGTTTTTT. Amino acid sequence: CASSPISGRDAGELFF. The chain links TRBV5-4 to TRBJ2-2, with TRBD2 matching 9 bases. V dropped 4 bases and J dropped 6; count of bases not matched to a gene: 10. The CDR3 consists of 16 residues. Germline lookup yields CDR1 SGHNT and CDR2 YYREEE (reference sequence).

This clone was counted many times. This chain joins TRBV7-8 and TRBJ2-3, with TRBD1 matching over 9 bases. This CDR3 is 17 amino acids long. V lost 1 base to trimming and J lost 3 bases; unmatched junction nucleotides: 8. From germline, CDR1 is SGHVS and CDR2 FQNEAQ. CDR3 sequence: CASSLEVGTGNTDTQYF. The CDR3 DNA reads as TGTGCCAGCAGCTTAGAAGTGGGGACAGGGAATACAGATACGCAGTATTTT.